The 25 T cell receptor beta chains given below trace back to one sample, sequenced in a study of T cells in Graves' hyperthyroidism and ophthalmopathy (dated by TCRdb to the late 2010s). Library creation used multiplex PCR. The sample was run on an Illumina HiSeq 2000. The TCR beta CDR3 regions were amplified from the RNA transcripts. The first round of RT-PCR for the TCR CDR3 was performed with the HTBI primer set and the Qiagen OneStep RT-PCR kit. TCRdb took the public reads, trimmed them with fastp at Q25, ran MiXCR for clone calling and kept in-frame beta chains. Every distinct CDR3 protein forms one entry, paired with its most common genes and DNA. This sample is represented by around 580,000 distinct CDR3 sequences; around 42% of them were singletons. About 7.8% of the sample lies in the top ten. Material for sequencing was peripheral blood or thyroid tissue (not recorded which). The receptors were gathered from a woman younger than 30 with Graves' hyperthyroidism.

The chain couples TRBV24-1 to TRBJ2-5; possibly TRBD2 for D (7 bases). With 2 bases removed from V and 5 bases from J, the gap between germline ends came to 14 bases. Germline V gives CDR1 KGHDR, CDR2 SFDVKD. This CDR3 is built from 15 residues. CDR3 amino acids: CATSDYSGGEETQYF. CDR3 bases: TGTGCCACCAGTGATTACTCGGGGGGCGAGGAGACCCAGTACTTC.

This clonotype was recorded many times. The chain links TRBV7-2 to TRBJ2-2; TRBD1 matches 10 bases. V lost 7 bases, J lost 7 bases, and 12 bases stayed unmatched. This CDR3 has 16 residues. The germline gives CDR1 SGHTA, CDR2 FQGNSA. The CDR3 loop is CASTLAGQGIGGELFF. CDR3 DNA sequence: TGTGCCAGCACCCTCGCGGGACAGGGGATAGGCGGGGAGCTGTTTTTT.

The CDR3 protein is CASSYDVLTF. The CDR3 DNA reads TGTGCCAGCAGTTACGATGTCCTGACTTTC. The rearrangement uses TRBV6-5 and TRBJ2-6; no clear D gene. Germline values: CDR1 MNHEY, CDR2 SVGAGI. The CDR3 is 10 residues long. Trimming stripped 2 bases from V and 13 bases from J, with 3 bases between.

This chain uses TRBV13 with TRBJ1-2, with D tentatively TRBD1 (6 bases). V was cut by 1 base and J by 6 bases, with 21 bases left in between. The germline V gene has CDR1 PRHDT and CDR2 FYEKMQ (reference sequence). This CDR3 comprises 17 residues. CDR3 in DNA: TGTGCCAGCAGCTTAGATCAGGGGACCTCCCTTACTCATGGCTACACCTTC. This sequence encodes CASSLDQGTSLTHGYTF.

The V and J genes are TRBV18 and TRBJ1-3; 7 nucleotides align to TRBD1. Germline V lookup: CDR1 KGHSH, CDR2 LQKENI. V trimming: 4 bases; J trimming: 0 bases; junction bases outside the gene matches: 3. The CDR3 contains 15 residues. This CDR3 reads CASSLTGVSGNTIYF. DNA of the CDR3: TGTGCCAGCTCACTCACAGGGGTCTCTGGAAACACCATATATTTT.

This clonotype was detected many times. The CDR3 is CASSAGRGEKLFF. CDR3 nucleotides: TGTGCCAGCAGCGCCGGCAGGGGTGAAAAACTGTTTTTT. The chain recombines TRBV2 with TRBJ1-4; a possible D gene is TRBD1 (6 bases). Trimming removed 6 bases from V and 7 bases from J, with 12 bases in between. CDR1 and CDR2 from the germline V gene are SNHLY and FYNNEI. The CDR3 is 13 amino acids.

This clonotype occurred many times. The J gene is TRBJ2-7, the V gene TRBV6-5; 8 nucleotides line up with TRBD2. V lost 2 bases to trimming and J lost 7 bases; unmatched junction nucleotides: 4. CDR3 length: 13 residues. Looked up from germline, CDR1 is MNHEY and CDR2 is SVGAGI. CDR3 DNA: TGTGCCAGCAGTTACCGAGCGGGAGATGAGCAGTACTTC. Its protein product is CASSYRAGDEQYF.

This clonotype was picked up many times. The V and J genes are TRBV5-6 and TRBJ1-3; no definite D call. There are 11 residues in the CDR3. From germline, CDR1 is SGHDT and CDR2 YYEEEE. V was shortened by 3 bases and J by 4 bases, with 2 bases between the two germline ends. CDR3 sequence: CASSYGNTIYF. CDR3 nucleotide sequence: TGTGCCAGCAGCTACGGAAACACCATATATTTT.

This rearrangement joins TRBV2 to TRBJ1-2; perhaps TRBD1 as D (5 bases). The CDR3 sequence is 15 residues long. In germline, CDR1 is SNHLY, CDR2 FYNNEI. V lost 5 bases and J lost 6, with 19 bases in between. CDR3 sequence: CASSLKEGQGHGYTF. CDR3 DNA: TGTGCCAGCAGTTTAAAAGAGGGTCAGGGCCATGGCTACACCTTC.

This clonotype appeared many times. J is TRBJ2-7 and V is TRBV2, with TRBD2 identical over 9 bases. CDR1 and CDR2 (germline): SNHLY, FYNNEI. V lost 3 bases, J lost 3 bases, and 6 bases stayed unmatched. The CDR3 runs 15 residues. The CDR3 loop is CASSDAGGPNYEQYF. CDR3 in DNA: TGTGCCAGCAGTGATGCGGGAGGGCCGAACTACGAGCAGTACTTC.

This clonotype appeared many times. V is TRBV12-3 or TRBV12-4 and J is TRBJ2-2, with 7 bases that match TRBD1. The CDR3 contains 14 residues. Losses at the gene ends were 2 bases for V and 3 bases for J; bases not matched to a gene: 0. CDR3 in amino acids: CASSLTGDTGELFF. CDR3 sequence (DNA): TGTGCCAGCAGTTTAACAGGGGACACCGGGGAGCTGTTTTTT.

The chain carries TRBV7-6 and TRBJ1-1; D perhaps matches TRBD1 (6 bases). Trimming took off 0 bases at V and 3 bases at J, with 11 bases between the two ends. The CDR3 length is 15 residues. Germline V CDR1 and CDR2: SGHVS, FNYEAQ. CDR3 in DNA: TGTGCCAGCAGCTTAGCGTACTCAGGGGACACTGAAGCTTTCTTT. Protein sequence: CASSLAYSGDTEAFF.

The genes are TRBV7-9 and TRBJ2-1; 10 bases agree with TRBD2. With V trimmed by 5 bases and J by 6 bases, 4 bases remained unmatched. CDR1 is SEHNR and CDR2 is FQNEAQ in the germline V gene (reference sequence). The length of the CDR3 is 14 residues. DNA of the CDR3: TGTGCCAGCAGCCCTAGCGGGAGCACCAATGAGCAGTTCTTC. Protein sequence: CASSPSGSTNEQFF.

This clonotype was found a few times. V gene TRBV12-3 or TRBV12-4 combines with J gene TRBJ1-5, with D possibly being TRBD1 (6 bases). The CDR3 length is 14 residues. The V end was cut by 7 bases, the J end by 0 bases, with 10 bases between. The CDR3 DNA reads as TGTGCCAGCACCGGGACATTTAGCAATCAGCCCCAGCATTTT. This sequence encodes CASTGTFSNQPQHF.

The gene calls are TRBV20-1 and TRBJ2-3, with D uncertain. Germline V CDR1 and CDR2: DFQATT, SNEGSKA (reference sequence). Trimming took 0 bases from V and 2 from J, leaving 6 bases between them. The CDR3 spans 13 residues. CDR3 amino acids: CSARDRLTDTQYF. CDR3 bases: TGCAGTGCTAGAGACCGACTCACAGATACGCAGTATTTT.

V and J are TRBV12-3 or TRBV12-4 and TRBJ1-2; D perhaps matches TRBD1 (5 bases). Trimming removed 4 bases at V and 11 bases at J, with 20 bases between. The CDR3 is 14 amino acids. CDR3 in DNA: TGTGCCAGCAGTTCATCGGGAGCTGGGACTTTGTACACCTTC. This codes for CASSSSGAGTLYTF.

This chain joins TRBV7-3 and TRBJ1-1; D is possibly TRBD1 (5 bases). V shed 0 bases and J shed 3 bases, with 11 bases lying between them. Germline assignment: CDR1 SGHTA and CDR2 FQGTGA. This CDR3 is built from 15 residues. CDR3 region: CASSLTGDGYTEAFF. Written as DNA, the CDR3 is TGTGCCAGCAGCTTAACGGGGGACGGATACACTGAAGCTTTCTTT.

The genes are TRBV24-1 and TRBJ2-7; 7 bases map to TRBD2. Near its end, the DNA agrees better with TRBJ2-1, so the J call may be wrong. This CDR3 region has 13 residues. Germline CDR1 KGHDR, CDR2 SFDVKD. The CDR3 here is CATSGLVYNEQFF. CDR3 nucleotide sequence: TGTGCCACCAGCGGACTAGTTTACAATGAGCAGTTCTTC.

V is TRBV25-1 and J is TRBJ1-4; D possibly corresponds to TRBD1 (5 bases). The CDR3 has 12 amino acids. Trimming removed 7 bases from V and 3 bases from J, with 6 bases in between. Germline assignment: CDR1 MGHDK and CDR2 SYGVNS. CDR3 amino acids: CASTGANEKLFF. CDR3 bases: TGTGCCAGCACGGGGGCTAATGAAAAACTGTTTTTT.

This clonotype was found many times. The genes are TRBV12-3 or TRBV12-4 and TRBJ2-2; 8 bases fit TRBD2. The CDR3 contains 15 residues. The V segment lost 3 bases and the J segment 6 bases; nucleotides outside the gene matches: 6. CDR3 sequence: CASSFWTSRSGELFF. CDR3 nucleotides: TGTGCCAGCAGTTTTTGGACTAGCAGGTCCGGGGAGCTGTTTTTT.

Note on this clonotype: This sequence may be a read error, since a much larger clone differs from it by one base. The chain uses TRBV6-1 and TRBJ2-6; D gene uncertain. V gave up 5 bases and J gave up 2 bases, with 22 bases separating them. The CDR3 runs to 19 residues. Germline CDR1 MNHNS, CDR2 SASEGT. CDR3 protein: CASSPLPLRFTPGANVLTF. In DNA, the CDR3 is TGTGCCAGCAGTCCCCTTCCACTCCGATTCACCCCTGGGGCCAACGTCCTGACTTTC.

This clonotype was detected only a few times. The chain uses TRBV29-1 and TRBJ2-7, with D possibly being TRBD1 (6 bases). The germline CDR1 and CDR2 sequences are SQVTM and ANQGSEA. Trimming cost V 1 base and J 7 bases, with 14 bases left between them. This CDR3 has 13 amino acids. This CDR3 reads CSVEGWGLGEQYF. CDR3 coding DNA: TGCAGCGTTGAAGGCTGGGGGCTCGGGGAGCAGTACTTC.

This clonotype showed up just a few times. The chain is built from TRBV2 and TRBJ2-6; D assignment may be TRBD1 or TRBD2 (5 bases each). Germline assignment: CDR1 SNHLY and CDR2 FYNNEI. V was shortened by 11 bases and J by 7 bases, with 12 bases between the two germline ends. The CDR3 covers 12 residues. CDR3 region: CALPGPANVLTF. The CDR3 DNA reads TGTGCCCTACCGGGACCCGCCAACGTCCTGACTTTC.

The chain recombines TRBV2 with TRBJ2-3, with a tentative D call TRBD2 (5 bases). Deletions cut 6 bases from V and 6 bases from J, with 22 bases between. Germline V gene data show CDR1 as SNHLY and CDR2 as FYNNEI. This CDR3 contains 16 residues. The CDR3 coding sequence is TGTGCCAGCAGCTTGGAGGCAGAACGTCTGTGGGATACGCAGTATTTT. It yields the protein CASSLEAERLWDTQYF.

This clonotype was observed a single time. Its ends do not fully match the called genes, so a read error is possible. The V gene is TRBV24-1, the J gene TRBJ2-2; TRBD1 is a possible D gene (5 bases). This CDR3 has 13 residues. Per the germline V gene, CDR1 is KGHDR and CDR2 is SFDVKD. Written as DNA, the CDR3 is TGTGCCAGCAGTGCCTCAGGGCGCGGGGAGCTGTTTTTT. It encodes CASSASGRGELFF.